These 7 T cell receptor beta chains were sequenced from one sample in a study of cytomegalovirus exposure and HLA in healthy donors. Some clones are missing from TCRdb's copy, which holds only in-frame ones; the method was immunoSEQ multiplex PCR. Among 250,000 to 350,000 clones listed, 70% to 90% were seen once. The specimen was PBMCs. Every receptor here comes from a man in his thirties or forties in good health and CMV-seronegative.

The gene calls are TRBV6-5 and TRBJ1-3, with D unclear. The CDR3 totals 16 residues. V dropped 0 bases and J dropped 0 bases, with 9 bases sitting between them. Germline V lookup: CDR1 MNHEY, CDR2 SVGAGI. CDR3 amino acids: CASSYSSPSSGNTIYF. The CDR3 DNA reads as TGTGCCAGCAGTTACTCGTCGCCGAGCTCTGGAAACACCATATATTTT.

This chain joins TRBV5-5 and TRBJ2-7, with 8 bases identical to TRBD1. Per germline, CDR1 SGHKS and CDR2 YYEKEE (reference sequence). The CDR3 runs 15 residues. J lost 0 bases, V lost 4 bases, and 6 bases had no gene match. CDR3: CASSAYRGNSYEQYF. For the CDR3, the DNA is TGTGCCAGCAGCGCCTACAGGGGGAACTCCTACGAGCAGTACTTC.

V is TRBV6-1 and J is TRBJ2-3; 8 nucleotides line up with TRBD2. V trimming: 1 base; J trimming: 3 bases; junction bases outside the gene matches: 9. Germline V gives CDR1 MNHNS, CDR2 SASEGT. The CDR3 spans 17 residues. This chain's CDR3 is CASSEVSGSGGTDTQYF. In DNA form, the CDR3 reads TGTGCCAGCAGTGAAGTCTCAGGAAGCGGGGGTACAGATACGCAGTATTTT.

V usage is TRBV27 and J usage is TRBJ2-3; TRBD2 agrees at 8 bases. Trimming cost V 6 bases and J 0 bases; bases outside gene matches: 11. Germline V gene lookup returns CDR1 MNHEY and CDR2 SMNVEV (reference sequence). This CDR3 region has 17 residues. This CDR3 reads CASSRSLAGPSTDTQYF. The CDR3 DNA reads as TGTGCCAGCAGCCGCTCCTTAGCGGGGCCTAGCACAGATACGCAGTATTTT.

The rearrangement joins TRBV7-8 to TRBJ2-5, with 7 bases matching TRBD2. Germline CDR1 reads SGHVS; CDR2 reads FQNEAQ. Trimming took 4 bases from V and 5 from J; bases not matched to a gene: 13. This CDR3 region has 16 residues. CDR3 sequence reads: CASSSGGTTGQETQYF. For the CDR3, the DNA is TGTGCCAGCAGCTCGGGCGGGACTACGGGTCAGGAGACCCAGTACTTC.

The V call is TRBV6-5, the J call TRBJ1-5, with D possibly matching TRBD1 (6 bases). CDR3 length equals 15 residues. Germline CDR1 is MNHEY and CDR2 is SVGAGI. V was cut by 6 bases and J by 2 bases, with 14 bases left in between. CDR3 sequence: CASRFNRDRNQPQHF. In DNA, the CDR3 is TGTGCCAGCAGATTTAACAGGGATCGCAATCAGCCCCAGCATTTT.

This chain joins TRBV2 and TRBJ1-1; 10 nucleotides line up with TRBD1. The germline gives CDR1 SNHLY, CDR2 FYNNEI. Unmatched junction bases numbered 10, after V lost 6 bases and J lost 6 bases. CDR3 length equals 15 residues. CDR3 bases: TGTGCCAGCAGCCGGGACAGGGGTGCGATGGCTGAAGCTTTCTTT. It translates to CASSRDRGAMAEAFF.